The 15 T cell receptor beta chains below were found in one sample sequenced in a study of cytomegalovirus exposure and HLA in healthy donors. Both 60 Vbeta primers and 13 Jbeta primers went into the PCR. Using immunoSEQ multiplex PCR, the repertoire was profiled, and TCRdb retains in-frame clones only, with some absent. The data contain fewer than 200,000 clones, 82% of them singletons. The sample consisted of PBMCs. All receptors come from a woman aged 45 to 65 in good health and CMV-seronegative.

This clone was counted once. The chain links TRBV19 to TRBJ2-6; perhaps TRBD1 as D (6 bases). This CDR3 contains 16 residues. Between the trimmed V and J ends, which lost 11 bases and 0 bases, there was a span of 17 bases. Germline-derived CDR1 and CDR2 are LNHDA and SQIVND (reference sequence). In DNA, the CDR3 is TGTGCCTTTAGGACAGTCAAAAGCTCTGGGGCCAACGTCCTGACTTTC. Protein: CAFRTVKSSGANVLTF.

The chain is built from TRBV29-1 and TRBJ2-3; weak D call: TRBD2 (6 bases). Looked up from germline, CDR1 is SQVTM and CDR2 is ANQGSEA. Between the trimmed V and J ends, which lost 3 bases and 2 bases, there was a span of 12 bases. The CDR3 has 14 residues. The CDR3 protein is CSVERGINTDTQYF. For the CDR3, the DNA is TGCAGCGTTGAGCGGGGAATAAACACAGATACGCAGTATTTT.

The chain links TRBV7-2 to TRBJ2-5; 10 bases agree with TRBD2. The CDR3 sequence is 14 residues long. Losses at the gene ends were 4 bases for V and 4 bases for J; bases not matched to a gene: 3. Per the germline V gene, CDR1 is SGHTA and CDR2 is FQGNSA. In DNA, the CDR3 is TGTGCCAGCAGCTATCTAGCGGGGGCAGAGACCCAGTACTTC. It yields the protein CASSYLAGAETQYF.

The CDR3 nucleotides are TGCGCCAGCAGCTTGGACAGTCGCCCTGGGGGGGAGACCCAGTACTTC. Amino acid sequence: CASSLDSRPGGETQYF. The chain is built from TRBV5-1 and TRBJ2-5, with D perhaps TRBD2 (6 bases). The V gene's germline CDR1 is SGHRS and CDR2 YFSETQ. The CDR3 consists of 16 residues. The germline V and J ends were trimmed by 0 bases and 5 bases, with 17 bases remaining between them.

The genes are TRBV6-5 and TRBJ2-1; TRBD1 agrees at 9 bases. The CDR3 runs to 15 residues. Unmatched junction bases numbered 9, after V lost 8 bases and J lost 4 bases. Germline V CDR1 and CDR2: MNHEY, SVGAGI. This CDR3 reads CASAPDRGLYNEQFF. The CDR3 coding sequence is TGTGCCAGCGCCCCGGACAGGGGACTTTACAATGAGCAGTTCTTC.

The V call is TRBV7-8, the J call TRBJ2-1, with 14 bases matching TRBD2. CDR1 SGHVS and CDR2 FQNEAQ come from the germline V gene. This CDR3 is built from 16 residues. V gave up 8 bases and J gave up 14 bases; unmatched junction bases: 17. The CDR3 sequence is CASQQTRLAGGPREFF. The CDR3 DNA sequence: TGTGCCAGCCAACAAACTAGACTAGCGGGAGGGCCACGCGAGTTCTTC. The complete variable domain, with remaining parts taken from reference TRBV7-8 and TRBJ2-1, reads GAGVSQSPRYKVAKRGQDVALRCDPISGHVSLFWYQQALGQGPEFLTYFQNEAQLDKSGLPSDRFFAERPEGSVSTLKIQRTQQEDSAVYLCASQQTRLAGGPREFFGPGTRLTVL.

The CDR3 loop is CASSPLTGQGSTDTQYF. CDR3 DNA: TGTGCCAGCTCACCACTTACGGGACAGGGCAGCACAGATACGCAGTATTTT. This chain joins TRBV18 and TRBJ2-3; 9 bases fit TRBD1. This CDR3 comprises 17 residues. J gave up 0 bases and V 1 base, and 5 bases lay outside the gene matches. Looked up from germline, CDR1 is KGHSH and CDR2 is LQKENI.

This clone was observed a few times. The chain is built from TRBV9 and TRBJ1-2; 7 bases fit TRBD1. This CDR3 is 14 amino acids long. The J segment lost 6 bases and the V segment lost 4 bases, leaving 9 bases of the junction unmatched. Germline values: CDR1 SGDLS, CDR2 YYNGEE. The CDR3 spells CASSTSGTVDGYTF. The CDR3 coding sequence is TGTGCCAGCAGCACCTCAGGGACAGTTGATGGCTACACCTTC.

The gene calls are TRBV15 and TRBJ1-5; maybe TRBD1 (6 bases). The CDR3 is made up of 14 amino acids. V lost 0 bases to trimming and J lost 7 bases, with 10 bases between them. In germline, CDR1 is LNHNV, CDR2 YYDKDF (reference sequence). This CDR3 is CATSRDRGLQPQHF. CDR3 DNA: TGTGCCACCAGCAGAGATAGGGGGTTACAGCCCCAGCATTTT.

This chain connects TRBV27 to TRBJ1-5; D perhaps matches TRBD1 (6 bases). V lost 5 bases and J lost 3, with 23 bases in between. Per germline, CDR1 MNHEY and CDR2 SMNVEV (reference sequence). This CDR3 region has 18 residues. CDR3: CASSTAPTGGGNNQPQHF. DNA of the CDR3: TGTGCCAGCAGTACCGCCCCGACGGGGGGCGGAAACAATCAGCCCCAGCATTTT.

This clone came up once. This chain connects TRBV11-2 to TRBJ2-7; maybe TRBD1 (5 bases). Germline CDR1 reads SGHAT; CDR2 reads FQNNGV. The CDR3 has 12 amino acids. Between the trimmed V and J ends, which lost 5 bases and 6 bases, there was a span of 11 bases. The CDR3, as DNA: TGTGCCAGCAGCCCCAGGGCCTTCGAGCAGTACTTC. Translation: CASSPRAFEQYF.

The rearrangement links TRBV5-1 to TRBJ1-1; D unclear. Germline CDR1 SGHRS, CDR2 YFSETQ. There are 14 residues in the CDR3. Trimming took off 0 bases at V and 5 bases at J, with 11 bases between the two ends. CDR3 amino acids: CASSLDQVWTEAFF. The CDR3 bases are TGCGCCAGCAGCTTGGACCAGGTATGGACTGAAGCTTTCTTT.

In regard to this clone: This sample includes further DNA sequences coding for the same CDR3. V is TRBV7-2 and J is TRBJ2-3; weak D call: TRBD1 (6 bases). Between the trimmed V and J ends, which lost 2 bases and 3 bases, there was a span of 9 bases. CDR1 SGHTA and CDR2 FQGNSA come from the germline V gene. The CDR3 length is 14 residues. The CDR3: CASSLSTGTDTQYF. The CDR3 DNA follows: TGTGCCAGCAGCTTATCGACAGGAACAGATACGCAGTATTTT.

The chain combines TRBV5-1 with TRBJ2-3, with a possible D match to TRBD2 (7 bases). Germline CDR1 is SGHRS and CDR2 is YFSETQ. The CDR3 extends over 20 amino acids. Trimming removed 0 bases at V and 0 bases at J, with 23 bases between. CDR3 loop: CASSLARTSGGPTSTDTQYF. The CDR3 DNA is TGCGCCAGCAGCTTGGCCCGGACTAGTGGGGGCCCCACTAGCACAGATACGCAGTATTTT.

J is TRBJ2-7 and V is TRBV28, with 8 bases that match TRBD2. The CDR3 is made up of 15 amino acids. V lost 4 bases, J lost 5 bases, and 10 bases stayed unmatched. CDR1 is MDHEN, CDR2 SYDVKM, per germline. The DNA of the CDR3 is TGTGCCAGCAGTTCCCACCCGGGGGGGGAGCACGAGCAGTACTTC. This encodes CASSSHPGGEHEQYF.